This T cell receptor beta chain was identified during a study of shared clonotypes between healthy human individuals. Measured with immunoSEQ multiplex PCR; TCRdb has only the in-frame clones, and not every one. The sample yields approximately 400,000 clones, 96% seen once. Worth noting for this clone: What it recognizes is unknown.

The CDR3 runs to 13 residues. V lost 3 bases, J lost 4 bases, and 12 bases lay in between. Germline V gene lookup returns CDR1 GTSNPN and CDR2 SVGIG (reference sequence). Study-level results: Investigators collected only blood, and repertoires in tissues likely differ. Despite large depth, sorted-subset datasets appeared incompletely sequenced. Measured sharing among donors was expected to vary with sequencing depth. In having few donors, the study represented limited genetic and exposure-history diversity.

The chain has TRBV30 and TRBJ1-2; maybe TRBD1 (6 bases). This clonotype was sampled from a man under 40 in good health. Sequenced input: memory CD8+ T cells sorted from blood. Stated subset: CD45RO+ cells pooled with CCR7-negative TemRA cells. CDR3 bases: TGTGCCTGGAGGCTAGGGGGGCTCTATGGCTACACCTTC. This gives the protein CAWRLGGLYGYTF.